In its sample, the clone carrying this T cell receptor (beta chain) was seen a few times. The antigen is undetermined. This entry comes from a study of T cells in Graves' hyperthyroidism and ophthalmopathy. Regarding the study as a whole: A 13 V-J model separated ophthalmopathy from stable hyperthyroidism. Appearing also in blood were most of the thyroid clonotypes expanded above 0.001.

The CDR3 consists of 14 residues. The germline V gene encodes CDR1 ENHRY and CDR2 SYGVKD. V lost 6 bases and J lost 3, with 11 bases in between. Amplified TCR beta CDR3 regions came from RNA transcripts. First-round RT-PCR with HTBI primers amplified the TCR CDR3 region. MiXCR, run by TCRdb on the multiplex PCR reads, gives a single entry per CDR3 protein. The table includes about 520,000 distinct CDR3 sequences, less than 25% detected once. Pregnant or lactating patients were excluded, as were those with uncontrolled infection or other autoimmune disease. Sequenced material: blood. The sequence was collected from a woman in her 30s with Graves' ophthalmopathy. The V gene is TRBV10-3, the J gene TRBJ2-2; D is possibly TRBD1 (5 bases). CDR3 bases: TGTGCCATCAGCAGGGCTCCGGACACCGGGGAGCTGTTTTTT. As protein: CAISRAPDTGELFF.